These 6 T cell receptor beta chains were sequenced from one sample in a study of PD-1 blockade in classical Hodgkin lymphoma. TCRdb's table, derived via immunoSEQ multiplex PCR, lists solely in-frame clones and lacks some. The data hold 25,000 to 35,000 clones, with about 72% observed a single time. Time point reported: cycle 4 day 1 (C4D1), after five to seven weeks of nivolumab. Each and every patient relapsed after autologous stem cell transplantation, and patients got differing brentuximab vedotin exposure. This material consisted of peripheral blood mononuclear cells (PBMCs), taken before the fourth cycle of nivolumab. All receptors derive from a human donor with classical Hodgkin lymphoma.

This sequence joins TRBV30 and TRBJ1-2; no clear D. The V gene lost 2 bases and the J gene lost 7 bases, with 17 bases spanning the gap. This CDR3 comprises 14 residues. Germline-derived CDR1 and CDR2 are GTSNPN and SVGIG (reference sequence). CDR3 loop: CAWSSDSAGGGYTF. CDR3 DNA sequence: TGTGCCTGGAGTAGCGACTCGGCCGGAGGTGGCTACACCTTC. The whole variable domain, remainder taken from reference TRBV30 and TRBJ1-2, is SQTIHQWPATLVQPVGSPLSLECTVEGTSNPNLYWYRQAAGRGLQLLFYSVGIGQISSEVPQNLSASRPQDRQFILSSKKLLLSDSGFYLCAWSSDSAGGGYTFGSGTRLTVV.

The CDR3 protein is CSAIAKNIQYF. The CDR3 DNA reads TGCAGTGCTATAGCCAAAAACATTCAGTACTTC. This chain connects TRBV20-1 to TRBJ2-4; D is ambiguous. V lost 4 bases and J 0 bases, leaving 1 base between the germline ends. Germline V gene data show CDR1 as DFQATT and CDR2 as SNEGSKA (reference sequence). This CDR3 region has 11 residues.

The chain uses TRBV5-6 and TRBJ2-7; D ambiguous. The V gene's germline CDR1 is SGHDT and CDR2 YYEEEE. V was clipped by 2 bases and J by 6 bases, with 9 bases between them. The CDR3 consists of 12 residues. This CDR3 reads CASSFADVEQYF. CDR3 DNA: TGTGCCAGCAGCTTCGCGGATGTCGAGCAGTACTTC.

This clone has a single count. V gene TRBV9 combines with J gene TRBJ2-1; the match to TRBD2 covers 9 bases. This CDR3 has 16 residues. Per germline, CDR1 SGDLS and CDR2 YYNGEE. J lost 6 bases, V lost 4 bases, and 11 bases had no gene match. The CDR3 is CASSKAGGRQINEQFF. CDR3 nucleotide sequence: TGTGCCAGCAGCAAGGCGGGGGGGCGTCAGATCAATGAGCAGTTCTTC. Together with reference TRBV9 and TRBJ2-1, the CDR3 gives the full variable domain: DSGVTQTPKHLITATGQRVTLRCSPRSGDLSVYWYQQSLDQGLQFLIQYYNGEERAKGNILERFSAQQFPDLHSELNLSSLELGDSALYFCASSKAGGRQINEQFFGPGTRLTVL.

About this clone itself: One end of the junction fails to match germline, which may point to a read error. The chain employs TRBV7-9 and TRBJ1-1; possibly TRBD1 for D (6 bases). The germline V gene encodes CDR1 SEHNR and CDR2 FQNEAQ (reference sequence). CDR3 length: 13 amino acids. DNA of the CDR3: TGCGCCAGCAGCCAGACAGGGAACACTGAAGCTTTCTTT. This sequence encodes CASSQTGNTEAFF.

In the case of this clone: This CDR3 is also generated by other DNA sequences in the sample. J is TRBJ1-4 and V is TRBV27, with 8 bases lining up with TRBD1. Germline values: CDR1 MNHEY, CDR2 SMNVEV (reference sequence). The CDR3 runs 13 residues. Trimming removed 8 bases from V and 8 bases from J; junction bases left unmatched: 7. CDR3 sequence (DNA): TGTGCCAGCTCCGGGACAGGCTCAGAAAAACTGTTTTTT. Its protein product is CASSGTGSEKLFF.